Below, 25 T cell receptor beta chains from the same sample are listed, as sequenced in a study of T cell responses to AZD1222 COVID-19 vaccine. Here immunoSEQ multiplex PCR was the method, and the copy in TCRdb shows in-frame clones only, minus some. In the table there are approximately 210,000 clones, less than 95% of which are singletons. This specimen consisted of peripheral blood, obtained 28 days after the second dose of the MenACWY control vaccine. These receptors were obtained from an adult who received the MenACWY meningococcal vaccine as a control.

The chain links TRBV28 to TRBJ1-2; 8 nucleotides agree with TRBD1. Per germline, CDR1 MDHEN and CDR2 SYDVKM. The CDR3 extends over 13 amino acids. The V and J ends lost 2 bases and 6 bases, in that order; junction bases with no gene match: 2. As DNA, the CDR3 is TGTGCCAGCAGTTTAACAGGGGGAAATGGCTACACCTTC. Protein sequence: CASSLTGGNGYTF.

As DNA, the CDR3 is TGTGCCATCAGGGGGGACGGGTCTTCCTATGGCTACACCTTC. It codes for CAIRGDGSSYGYTF. The chain is built from TRBV10-3 and TRBJ1-2; possible D gene TRBD1, 5 bases. CDR3 size: 14 residues. Germline loops: CDR1 ENHRY, CDR2 SYGVKD. The V end was cut by 6 bases, the J end by 4 bases, with 15 bases between.

The rearrangement uses TRBV9 and TRBJ2-7; 10 bases fit TRBD1. The V gene end was trimmed by 0 bases and the J gene end by 3 bases; junction bases not matched to a gene: 12. This CDR3 region has 18 residues. Looked up from germline, CDR1 is SGDLS and CDR2 is YYNGEE. CDR3: CASSVAWYFGQGGYEQYF. The CDR3 DNA reads TGTGCCAGCAGCGTAGCGTGGTATTTTGGACAGGGGGGCTACGAGCAGTACTTC.

This clone occurred once. This sequence joins TRBV19 and TRBJ1-2; D uncertain. The length of the CDR3 is 16 residues. Trimming took off 5 bases at V and 3 bases at J, with 19 bases between the two ends. Germline V gene data show CDR1 as LNHDA and CDR2 as SQIVND (reference sequence). The CDR3 loop reads CASSYGPSYFDYGYTF. Here the CDR3 DNA reads TGTGCCAGTAGTTACGGGCCCTCTTACTTCGACTATGGCTACACCTTC.

Here the CDR3 DNA reads TGTGCCATCAGTGAGACAGGGTACGAGCAGTACTTC. Its protein product is CAISETGYEQYF. The V call is TRBV10-3, the J call TRBJ2-7, with a weak D call TRBD1 (6 bases). Trimming cost V 2 bases and J 4 bases, with 6 bases left between them. The CDR3 is 12 residues long. Germline-derived CDR1 and CDR2 are ENHRY and SYGVKD.

The chain carries TRBV12-3 or TRBV12-4 and TRBJ1-6, with TRBD1 as a possible D gene (6 bases). There are 12 residues in the CDR3. V lost 5 bases and J lost 7, with 6 bases in between. DNA of the CDR3: TGTGCCAGCAGTACAGGGAATTCACCCCTCCACTTT. Its translation is CASSTGNSPLHF.

The CDR3 reads CASSLVRDRSYEQYF. DNA for the CDR3: TGCGCCAGCAGCTTGGTCCGGGACAGATCCTACGAGCAGTACTTC. The rearrangement uses TRBV5-1 and TRBJ2-7; 7 nucleotides align to TRBD1. The V and J ends lost 0 bases and 1 base, in that order; junction bases with no gene match: 4. The length of the CDR3 is 15 residues. The germline CDR1 and CDR2 sequences are SGHRS and YFSETQ. Full variable domain (remainder filled in from reference TRBV5-1 and TRBJ2-7): KAGVTQTPRYLIKTRGQQVTLSCSPISGHRSVSWYQQTPGQGLQFLFEYFSETQRNKGNFPGRFSGRQFSNSRSEMNVSTLELGDSALYLCASSLVRDRSYEQYFGPGTRLTVT.

The chain has TRBV7-2 and TRBJ2-2, with 9 bases that match TRBD1. The CDR3 spans 17 residues. V gave up 3 bases and J gave up 3 bases; unmatched junction bases: 8. CDR1 SGHTA and CDR2 FQGNSA come from the germline V gene. The CDR3 nucleotides are TGTGCCAGCAGCTTGACACCGGGACAGGGTTACACCGGGGAGCTGTTTTTT. Encoded protein: CASSLTPGQGYTGELFF.

The CDR3 coding sequence is TGTGCCAGCAGTTTATACCCATATACTTATTCACCCCTCCACTTT. It translates to CASSLYPYTYSPLHF. The chain recombines TRBV27 with TRBJ1-6, with unresolved D. The CDR3 totals 15 residues. With 1 base removed from V and 8 bases from J, the gap between germline ends came to 12 bases. CDR1 and CDR2 from the germline V gene are MNHEY and SMNVEV (reference sequence).

This clone was counted once. The rearrangement links TRBV29-1 to TRBJ2-7, with a possible D match to TRBD1 (6 bases). V was trimmed by 3 bases and J by 5 bases, leaving 11 bases between them. This CDR3 is built from 12 residues. Germline CDR1 reads SQVTM; CDR2 reads ANQGSEA. For the CDR3, the DNA is TGCAGCGTTGAGGCCAGGGGAAACGAGCAGTACTTC. It encodes CSVEARGNEQYF.

This clone showed up just a few times. The chain is built from TRBV1 and TRBJ2-1; no DNA check was done on the table's D call, TRBD2. TRBV1 counts as a pseudogene. CDR3 size: 16 residues. In DNA form, the CDR3 reads TGCACCAGCAGCCAAGATCTTAGCGGGAGGGCCACTGAGCAGTTCTTC. Translating gives CTSSQDLSGRATEQFF.

The V and J genes are TRBV5-6 and TRBJ2-7, with D perhaps TRBD2 (5 bases). Deletions cut 0 bases from V and 5 bases from J, with 15 bases between. Germline CDR1 SGHDT, CDR2 YYEEEE. The CDR3 contains 15 residues. In nucleotides, the CDR3 is TGTGCCAGCAGCTTGGCATTAGGTCGGGGTAACGAGCAGTACTTC. The encoded protein is CASSLALGRGNEQYF.

The chain is built from TRBV6-5 and TRBJ2-3; no clear D. The CDR3 sequence is 16 residues long. The germline V gene encodes CDR1 MNHEY and CDR2 SVGAGI. Between the trimmed V and J ends, which lost 0 bases and 4 bases, there was a span of 14 bases. The CDR3 sequence is CASSYSSIAGSDTQYF. The CDR3 nucleotides read TGTGCCAGCAGTTACTCTTCCATTGCTGGTTCAGATACGCAGTATTTT.

The chain links TRBV5-5 to TRBJ2-7; D is ambiguous. The CDR3 consists of 14 residues. Looked up from germline, CDR1 is SGHKS and CDR2 is YYEKEE (reference sequence). V lost 1 base to trimming and J lost 2 bases, with 10 bases between them. This CDR3 is CASSLLQATYEQYF. Here the CDR3 DNA reads TGTGCCAGCAGCTTGCTCCAAGCTACCTACGAGCAGTACTTC. The full variable domain, with the rest looked up from reference TRBV5-5 and TRBJ2-7, is DAGVTQSPTHLIKTRGQQVTLRCSPISGHKSVSWYQQVLGQGPQFIFQYYEKEERGRGNFPDRFSARQFPNYSSELNVNALLLGDSALYLCASSLLQATYEQYFGPGTRLTVT.

Only one count was recorded for this clone. V is TRBV27 and J is TRBJ2-6, with a possible D match to TRBD1 (6 bases). V was cut by 6 bases and J by 4 bases, with 16 bases left in between. CDR1 is MNHEY, CDR2 SMNVEV, per germline (reference sequence). The CDR3 runs 16 residues. The CDR3 coding sequence is TGTGCCAGCAGCGTACAGGGTTCGGAGGGGGCCAACGTCCTGACTTTC. It specifies CASSVQGSEGANVLTF. The variable domain in full, with the rest retrieved from reference TRBV27 and TRBJ2-6, is EAQVTQNPRYLITVTGKKLTVTCSQNMNHEYMSWYRQDPGLGLRQIYYSMNVEVTDKGDVPEGYKVSRKEKRNFPLILESPSPNQTSLYFCASSVQGSEGANVLTFGAGSRLTVL.

The rearrangement uses TRBV7-3 and TRBJ2-1; D is unresolved. This CDR3 is built from 14 residues. CDR1 is SGHTA and CDR2 is FQGTGA in the germline V gene. V gave up 1 base and J gave up 8 bases, with 12 bases separating them. The CDR3 here is CASSLRTEGDEQFF. CDR3 nucleotide sequence: TGTGCCAGCAGCTTAAGGACCGAAGGAGATGAGCAGTTCTTC.

This sequence joins TRBV28 and TRBJ2-7; D call uncertain. Germline CDR1 is MDHEN and CDR2 is SYDVKM. V was pared by 4 bases and J by 2 bases, with 9 bases between. The CDR3 covers 13 residues. The CDR3 DNA is TGTGCCAGCAGTTCCCCCTTACCCTACGAGCAGTACTTC. It codes for CASSSPLPYEQYF.

This chain joins TRBV6-2 or TRBV6-3 and TRBJ2-5; 13 bases fit TRBD2. Germline V CDR1 and CDR2: MNHEY, SVGEGT. V dropped 5 bases and J dropped 5; count of bases not matched to a gene: 5. CDR3 length equals 15 residues. The CDR3 nucleotides are TGTGCCAGCAGTATCACTAGCGGGGGGGCGGAGACCCAGTACTTC. This translates into CASSITSGGAETQYF.

This chain connects TRBV15 to TRBJ1-4; D possibly corresponds to TRBD1 (5 bases). The CDR3 is 15 residues long. Trimming left V 0 bases short and J 6 bases short, with 11 bases between. Per germline, CDR1 LNHNV and CDR2 YYDKDF (reference sequence). CDR3 DNA sequence: TGTGCCACCAGCAGAGAGGGTTCGGGGGATGAAAAACTGTTTTTT. It specifies CATSREGSGDEKLFF.

This clone has just one count. The V call is TRBV28, the J call TRBJ2-7; possibly TRBD1 for D (6 bases). Germline V gene data show CDR1 as MDHEN and CDR2 as SYDVKM. The CDR3 runs 17 residues. V lost 5 bases to trimming and J lost 1 base, with 21 bases between them. The CDR3 here is CASSAVIFRGSSYEQYF. CDR3 in DNA: TGTGCCAGCAGTGCGGTGATTTTCAGGGGTTCTTCCTACGAGCAGTACTTC.

This chain connects TRBV28 to TRBJ1-1; the match to TRBD1 covers 7 bases. V shed 7 bases, J shed 3 bases, and the junction held 11 bases outside the gene matches. Per the germline V gene, CDR1 is MDHEN and CDR2 is SYDVKM. The CDR3 totals 15 residues. CDR3 coding DNA: TGTGCCAGCAACTTACAGACAGGGAGGCACACTGAAGCTTTCTTT. Residues: CASNLQTGRHTEAFF.

V is TRBV5-1 and J is TRBJ2-7, with D possibly matching TRBD1 (6 bases). This CDR3 is 15 amino acids long. Germline CDR1 and CDR2: SGHRS and YFSETQ. V lost 1 base to trimming and J lost 0 bases, with 11 bases between them. CDR3 loop: CASSLTTGRSYEQYF. For the CDR3, the DNA is TGCGCCAGCAGCTTGACCACAGGGCGCTCCTACGAGCAGTACTTC.

In its sample, this clone was seen once. This chain joins TRBV6-5 and TRBJ2-3; either TRBD1 or TRBD2 may fit D (5 bases each). With 6 bases removed from V and 3 bases from J, the gap between germline ends came to 13 bases. CDR3 length equals 14 residues. CDR1 and CDR2 from the germline V gene are MNHEY and SVGAGI. The CDR3 DNA is TGTGCCAGCAGGGATCGCAGGGAGACAGATACGCAGTATTTT. It specifies CASRDRRETDTQYF.

The gene calls are TRBV4-1 and TRBJ1-3; tentatively, D is TRBD1 (5 bases). The CDR3 loop spans 15 amino acids. Trimming pared 2 bases from V and 4 bases from J, leaving 12 bases between. Germline CDR1 is MGHRA and CDR2 is YSYEKL. CDR3 sequence reads: CASSQMGGGGNTIYF. The DNA for the CDR3 is TGCGCCAGCAGCCAAATGGGGGGTGGCGGAAACACCATATATTTT.

The chain couples TRBV19 to TRBJ2-6, with TRBD2 as a possible D gene (5 bases). This CDR3 has 15 amino acids. V lost 2 bases and J lost 2, with 7 bases in between. Germline V gene data show CDR1 as LNHDA and CDR2 as SQIVND (reference sequence). The DNA for the CDR3 is TGTGCCAGTAGTATATCCGGGACTGGGGCCAACGTCCTGACTTTC. Its translation is CASSISGTGANVLTF.